This section outlines one TCR beta chain sequence together with its context. What it binds is not known. The CDR3 length is 14 residues. V shed 1 base and J shed 7 bases, with 8 bases lying between them. The data belong to a study of post-analysis software for immune sequencing data. As for the study in general: Disease courses included relapsing-remitting, secondary progressive and progressive-relapsing multiple sclerosis. The study, taken as a whole, reports: A handful of TRBV segments occurring more often in patients than controls included TRBV5-6, TRBV5-1 and TRBV20-1.

Carried by the TCR beta cDNA libraries were unique molecular identifiers. Yield was roughly 0.5 million cDNA molecules from about 1 to 10 million T cells. One entry per CDR3 protein results from TCRdb running MiXCR on the PCR reads. The sample has about 770,000 distinct CDR3 sequences; around 45% are singletons. The TCR was taken from a girl under 18 with multiple sclerosis. The rearrangement uses TRBV12-3 or TRBV12-4 and TRBJ1-6; tentatively, D is TRBD1 (5 bases). Sequenced input: blood. The DNA of the CDR3 is TGTGCCAGCAGTTTAGAGACAGTAAATTCACCCCTCCACTTT. This sequence encodes CASSLETVNSPLHF.